This T cell receptor beta chain originates from a study of tumor-infiltrating lymphocytes in primary liver carcinoma (dated by TCRdb to between 2016 and 2019). Context from the whole study: Hepatocellular carcinoma (four) or combined HCC and intrahepatic cholangiocarcinoma (one) was present in the five patients, who were three men and two women aged 30 to 69 years. A total of 35 or so specimens from 5 patients went through TCRbeta repertoire sequencing, namely 25 tumor regions, 5 adjacent noncancerous liver tissues and 5 peripheral blood samples. The five patients had tumors staged T1-T3 N0M0, with maximum diameters ranging from roughly 4 to 10 cm. Repertoires from technical replicates were highly reproducible, with mean shared-clone rates approximately 0.88 and correlation coefficients above 0.95. Across five regions of each liver tumor, along with adjacent normal tissue and blood, the study brought together TCRbeta repertoire sequencing, expression microarrays and whole-exome sequencing. Each sample produced about 3.5 to 7.13 million productive TCRbeta reads, and read depth showed no significant difference between tissue types.

Using a constant-region primer and ProtoScript II reverse transcriptase, TCRbeta-specific cDNA was reverse-transcribed from approximately 500 ng total RNA. Three nested multiplex PCR rounds, following a slightly modified ARM-PCR procedure, were used to build the TCRbeta libraries. The first two PCR rounds used multiplex TRBV1-TRBV30 forward primers with a Cbeta reverse primer, each for 10 cycles. A final 25-cycle PCR with Deep VentR polymerase added sample barcodes and Illumina adapters. Before sequencing, amplicons of 200-500 bp were purified from gel using a QIAquick gel extraction kit. An Illumina HiSeq 2500 was used to sequence the TCRbeta amplicons, generating 250-bp paired-end reads. Processing in the source paper ran as follows. Quality trimming of reads was performed with Trimmomatic v0.33, and paired reads were merged with FLASH v1.2.11 so that full CDR3 sequences could be recovered. V, D and J germline segments were assigned to the rearranged TCRbeta sequences using MiGEC v1.2.1b. Clonotype statistics and Shannon-Wiener diversity indices were calculated with VDJtools v1.0.0. To cut down on sampling bias, every analysis after diversity analysis relied on just the 250 most abundant clonotypes from each sample. In TCRdb, the public reads were trimmed at Q25 with fastp and aligned with MiXCR, with productive beta chains retained. Identical CDR3 protein sequences are pooled into one entry, listed with their most common genes and DNA. V and J calls and clone size were set by TCRdb, not the authors. This sample has 80,000 or so distinct CDR3 sequences in its table, and 69% of those were observed once. The ten largest clones take up 26% of the sample.

Total RNA and DNA were co-extracted without cell sorting from around 20-30 mg of bulk tissue using the AllPrep DNA/RNA mini kit. Between November 2015 and early 2016, 4 or 5 patients in China with histopathologically diagnosed primary liver carcinoma had their tumors surgically resected. Chronic HBV infection was present in the patients, and the patients were treatment-naive at sampling. Fresh tumor and adjacent tissue pieces were bisected, with one half stored in RNAlater at -80 degrees C and the other half sent for histology. The CDR3 holds 14 amino acids from the cysteine to the phenylalanine. The retained sequence is limited to the CDR3, 42 bases, with the frame set at the first base. V is cut back by 9 bases and J by 3 bases, with 11 bases in the junction unmatched. CDR1 and CDR2 were assigned from the germline V gene as MNHNS and SASEGT. About this clonotype: Its specific antigen is unknown. No base qualities exist here, and no much larger clone lies one base off it.

Results the study describes overall, beyond this receptor: Comparison of CD4+ and CD8+ T cell repertoires was precluded by the use of bulk unsorted samples. Only five patients were included in the study, and the authors note that the findings should be validated in a larger study. Compared with blood, tumors had a significantly larger share of the repertoire taken up by the top 250 clones (p = 0.039). Consistent with antigen-driven expansion, pairs of tumor regions showed higher repertoire overlap (mean approximately 35%) than either tumor-adjacent pairs (approximately 17%) or tumor-blood pairs (roughly 14%). Only the TCR beta chain was sequenced, so true repertoire diversity is likely underestimated because unpaired alpha chains were not captured.

The sequencing sample was made of tumor-adjacent normal liver tissue. The sequence is built from TRBV6-1 and TRBJ2-7, and TRBD1 aligns with 7 junction nucleotides. This receptor was obtained from a man between 35 and 55 years old with primary liver carcinoma and hepatitis B virus infection. The nucleotide sequence is given as TGTGCCAGGAGCCAACAGGGGATAGACTACGAGCAGTACTTC. This encodes CARSQQGIDYEQYF.